A selection of T cell receptor beta chains follows, all from one sample in a study of Ad26.COV2.S vaccination and SARS-CoV-2 variants. The data were produced by immunoSEQ multiplex PCR, yet TCRdb's version contains in-frame clones alone and is incomplete. The repertoire holds 400,000 to 500,000 clones, about 88% seen once, with just over 2.5% in the top ten. Sequenced material: peripheral blood, taken in a trial of Ad26.COV2.S vaccine versus placebo. The receptors derive from a person between 18 and 65 years old who received the Ad26.COV2.S COVID-19 vaccine or a placebo. Each CDR3 is given with its conserved first and last residue. The D gene is left open where the match is weak. Clone size is shown for a subset of rows, as once, few, many or a class of expanded clone.

abundance	v_gene	d_gene	j_gene	CDR3nt	CDR3aa
-	TRBV12-3/TRBV12-4	-	TRBJ2-5	TGTGCCAGCAGTTTTCTTAGGGTGGAGACCCAGTACTTC	CASSFLRVETQYF
-	TRBV13	TRBD1	TRBJ1-2	TGTGCCAGCGGGGACAGAGCTAACTATGGCTACACCTTC	CASGDRANYGYTF
-	TRBV3-1/TRBV3-2	-	TRBJ1-1	TGTGCCAGCAGCCAATTCCTGGACACTGAAGCTTTCTTT	CASSQFLDTEAFF
-	TRBV7-9	-	TRBJ1-6	TGTGCCAGCAGCTTAGGGCAGGGCTATTCACCCCTCCACTTT	CASSLGQGYSPLHF
few	TRBV4-3	-	TRBJ2-6	TGCGCCAGCAGCTCCAGCCTCCCTGGGGCCAACGTCCTGACTTTC	CASSSSLPGANVLTF
-	TRBV19	TRBD2	TRBJ2-2	TGTGCCAGTATGCCCTCTAGCGGGAGGGCCGGGGAGCTGTTTTTT	CASMPSSGRAGELFF
-	TRBV7-3	-	TRBJ2-3	TGTGCCAGCAGCTTAAAGGGAGGAGATACGCAGTATTTT	CASSLKGGDTQYF
-	TRBV28	-	TRBJ1-3	TGTGCCAGCAGTTTATCTCTTTCCCGACAGACCTCTGGAAACACCATATATTTT	CASSLSLSRQTSGNTIYF
-	TRBV5-1	-	TRBJ1-1	TGCGCCAGCAGCGCCCCGTCAGTTGAAGCTTTCTTT	CASSAPSVEAFF
-	TRBV5-1	-	TRBJ2-5	TGCGCCAGCAGCCTATATCAAACCCAGTACTTC	CASSLYQTQYF
-	TRBV30	-	TRBJ1-2	TGTGCCTGGAGTGCGAGCAGAGGAGGCTACACCTTC	CAWSASRGGYTF
-	TRBV13	-	TRBJ1-4	TGTGCCAGCAGCCTCCGGGCCCTCCCTGAAAAACTGTTTTTT	CASSLRALPEKLFF
few	TRBV7-9	-	TRBJ2-2	TGTGCCAGCAGCTTAGTACAGGGCAACACCGGGGAGCTGTTTTTT	CASSLVQGNTGELFF